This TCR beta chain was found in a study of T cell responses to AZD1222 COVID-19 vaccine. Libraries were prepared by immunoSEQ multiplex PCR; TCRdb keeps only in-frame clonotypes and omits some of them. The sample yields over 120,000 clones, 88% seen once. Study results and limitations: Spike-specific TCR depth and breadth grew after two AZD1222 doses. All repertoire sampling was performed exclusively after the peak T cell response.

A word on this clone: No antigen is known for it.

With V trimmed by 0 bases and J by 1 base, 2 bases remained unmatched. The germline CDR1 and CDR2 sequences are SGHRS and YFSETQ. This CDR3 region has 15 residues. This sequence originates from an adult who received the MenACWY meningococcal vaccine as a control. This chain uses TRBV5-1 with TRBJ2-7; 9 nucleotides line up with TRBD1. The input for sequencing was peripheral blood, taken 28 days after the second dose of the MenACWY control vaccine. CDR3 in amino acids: CASSLAGQGSYEQYF. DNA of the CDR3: TGCGCCAGCAGCTTGGCGGGACAGGGTTCCTACGAGCAGTACTTC.